This is a list of T cell receptor beta chains from one sample in a study of response to subunit inactivated influenza vaccine. One entry per CDR3 protein results from TCRdb running MiXCR on the RT-PCR reads. The table shows hundreds of thousands of distinct CDR3 sequences, with 15% to 17% occurring only once. Sequences were derived from PBMCs from blood, sampled 11 to 12 days after vaccination. All receptors derive from a man aged 50 to 60 who received an inactivated influenza vaccine. Each CDR3 is given without its conserved first and last residue. The order of the fields is V gene, J gene, CDR3 protein.

TRBV6-1	TRBJ2-2	ASSLFRGQAGELF
TRBV4-3	TRBJ1-4	ASSQAAGSQEKLF
TRBV28	TRBJ2-3	ASSSSQAGWGTDTQY
TRBV24-1	TRBJ2-7	ATSAGTGGQGEQY
TRBV6-2/TRBV6-3	TRBJ2-1	ASSTLATVNEQF
TRBV12-3/TRBV12-4	TRBJ1-2	ASSPGTDDGYT
TRBV6-2/TRBV6-3	TRBJ1-5	ASSRTQGWYGNQPQH
TRBV10-2	TRBJ2-7	ASSRGQALEQY
TRBV10-3	TRBJ1-2	AISGAGYDYT
TRBV7-9	TRBJ2-3	ASSKRGGRTDTQY